This T cell receptor beta chain was documented in a study of shared clonotypes between healthy human individuals. Germline values: CDR1 LNHNV, CDR2 YYDKDF (reference sequence). V was cut by 1 base and J by 6 bases, with 9 bases left in between. This CDR3 has 13 amino acids. Produced via immunoSEQ multiplex PCR; TCRdb's table is partial and in-frame only. In the table there are under 1,100,000 clones, approximately 78% of which are singletons. The split of CD4+ cells yielded CD45RA+ naive and CD45RA-negative memory subsets. The source material was memory CD4+ T cells from PBMCs. Described subset: CD45RA-negative fraction. This TCR came from a man aged 18-30 years in good health. Some clones in this sample may be carry-over from other donors' samples. V usage is TRBV15 and J usage is TRBJ1-2; TRBD1 is a possible D gene (5 bases). CDR3 loop: CATSRGLGDGYTF. In nucleotides, the CDR3 is TGTGCCACCAGCAGAGGCCTAGGGGATGGCTACACCTTC.